What follows are 14 T cell receptor beta chains derived from one specimen sequenced in a study of T cell changes during pregnancy in multiple sclerosis. TCRdb's table, derived via immunoSEQ multiplex PCR, lists solely in-frame clones and lacks some. This table holds about 51,000 clones, roughly 94% found once. This material consisted of CD4+ T cells from peripheral blood mononuclear cells, taken in the second trimester of pregnancy. Receptors originate from a female donor with multiple sclerosis, enrolled in a pregnancy study.

The V call is TRBV7-3, the J call TRBJ2-5; D is possibly TRBD1 (6 bases). Germline loops: CDR1 SGHTA, CDR2 FQGTGA. V shed 6 bases and J shed 1 base, with 12 bases lying between them. The CDR3 contains 14 residues. CDR3 sequence reads: CASSATGPQETQYF. The DNA for the CDR3 is TGTGCCAGCAGTGCCACAGGGCCCCAAGAGACCCAGTACTTC. Full variable domain (remainder filled in from reference TRBV7-3 and TRBJ2-5): GAGVSQTPSNKVTEKGKYVELRCDPISGHTALYWYRQSLGQGPEFLIYFQGTGAADDSGLPNDRFFAVRPEGSVSTLKIQRTERGDSAVYLCASSATGPQETQYFGPGTRLLVL.

The chain has TRBV7-2 and TRBJ1-1; D gene unclear. Looked up from germline, CDR1 is SGHTA and CDR2 is FQGNSA. Trimming cost V 3 bases and J 4 bases, with 9 bases left between them. This CDR3 region has 13 residues. The CDR3 nucleotides are TGTGCCAGCAGCTTTCGGGAGATCACTGAAGCTTTCTTT. Translation gives CASSFREITEAFF.

This chain uses TRBV5-4 with TRBJ1-2; TRBD1 matches 7 bases. The CDR3 loop spans 14 amino acids. Trimming cost V 4 bases and J 2 bases; bases outside gene matches: 5. Germline CDR1 reads SGHNT; CDR2 reads YYREEE (reference sequence). CDR3 nucleotides: TGTGCCAGCAGCGCCGGGACAGAGAACTATGGCTACACCTTC. As protein: CASSAGTENYGYTF.

This sequence joins TRBV4-3 and TRBJ2-3, with 13 bases aligning to TRBD2. Per germline, CDR1 LGHNA and CDR2 YSLEER. The CDR3 has 16 residues. Trimming removed 4 bases from V and 1 base from J; junction bases left unmatched: 2. CDR3 sequence reads: CASSRGLAGGTDTQYF. In DNA form, the CDR3 reads TGCGCCAGCAGCCGCGGACTAGCGGGGGGCACAGATACGCAGTATTTT.

This chain joins TRBV2 and TRBJ1-1; D not resolved. There are 13 residues in the CDR3. Germline lookup yields CDR1 SNHLY and CDR2 FYNNEI. The ends were cut back, 3 bases at V and 2 bases at J, with 7 bases in the middle. CDR3 region: CASSEASNTEAFF. The CDR3 DNA follows: TGTGCCAGCAGTGAGGCCAGTAACACTGAAGCTTTCTTT.

V gene TRBV2 combines with J gene TRBJ2-2; a possible D gene is TRBD1 (6 bases). CDR3 length: 15 residues. Trimming took off 4 bases at V and 2 bases at J, with 11 bases between the two ends. Germline loops: CDR1 SNHLY, CDR2 FYNNEI. The CDR3 protein is CASSGVQGNTGELFF. CDR3 coding DNA: TGTGCCAGCAGTGGGGTACAGGGTAACACCGGGGAGCTGTTTTTT.

The chain links TRBV19 to TRBJ1-1; D perhaps matches TRBD1 (5 bases). The CDR3 loop spans 18 amino acids. Germline V gene sequence: CDR1 LNHDA, CDR2 SQIVND (reference sequence). The ends were cut back, 5 bases at V and 1 base at J, with 23 bases in the middle. CDR3 protein: CASSSGGGIGFWNTEAFF. CDR3 DNA sequence: TGTGCCAGTAGTTCCGGCGGGGGGATAGGATTTTGGAACACTGAAGCTTTCTTT.

The rearrangement uses TRBV15 and TRBJ2-5; 10 bases align to TRBD2. Germline V gives CDR1 LNHNV, CDR2 YYDKDF (reference sequence). This CDR3 comprises 13 residues. V lost 6 bases to trimming and J lost 5 bases; unmatched junction nucleotides: 3. DNA of the CDR3: TGTGCCACCAGGCTAGCGGGGGTTGAGACCCAGTACTTC. Its translation is CATRLAGVETQYF. Based on the CDR3 plus reference TRBV15 and TRBJ2-5, the full variable domain is DAMVIQNPRYQVTQFGKPVTLSCSQTLNHNVMYWYQQKSSQAPKLLFHYYDKDFNNEADTPDNFQSRRPNTSFCFLDIRSPGLGDTAMYLCATRLAGVETQYFGPGTRLLVL.

This chain uses TRBV30 with TRBJ1-5; 8 bases are shared with TRBD1. The CDR3 spans 14 residues. The trim removed 3 bases at V and 7 bases at J, leaving 8 bases unmatched. CDR1 is GTSNPN and CDR2 is SVGIG in the germline V gene (reference sequence). CDR3 sequence: CAWSHDRGGQPQHF. The CDR3 nucleotides are TGTGCCTGGAGCCACGACAGGGGAGGACAGCCCCAGCATTTT.

CDR3 protein: CASSVGLAGGRGEQFF. The CDR3 coding sequence is TGTGCCAGCAGCGTAGGACTAGCGGGGGGCAGGGGTGAGCAGTTCTTC. The chain combines TRBV7-2 with TRBJ2-1; TRBD2 matches 14 bases. Germline CDR1 and CDR2: SGHTA and FQGNSA. Trimming took 5 bases from V and 9 from J; bases not matched to a gene: 9. This CDR3 comprises 16 residues. Variable domain in full (rest from reference TRBV7-2 and TRBJ2-1): GAGVSQSPSNKVTEKGKDVELRCDPISGHTALYWYRQSLGQGLEFLIYFQGNSAPDKSGLPSDRFSAERTGGSVSTLTIQRTQQEDSAVYLCASSVGLAGGRGEQFFGPGTRLTVL.

This clone is a singleton in its sample. The chain combines TRBV25-1 with TRBJ2-7; a weak D match, TRBD1 (6 bases). Trimming took 8 bases from V and 4 from J, leaving 15 bases between them. Germline V gene sequence: CDR1 MGHDK, CDR2 SYGVNS. This CDR3 is 13 amino acids long. This CDR3 is CASLLGAGYEQYF. In DNA, the CDR3 is TGTGCCAGCCTTCTGGGGGCTGGGTACGAGCAGTACTTC.

The J gene is TRBJ1-2, the V gene TRBV30; 8 bases line up with TRBD1. V was pared by 7 bases and J by 2 bases, with 12 bases of the junction left unmatched. Per the germline V gene, CDR1 is GTSNPN and CDR2 is SVGIG (reference sequence). CDR3 length equals 15 residues. The CDR3 nucleotides read TGTGCCTTCCCAATCCAGGGGGCTTTGAACTATGGCTACACCTTC. Amino acids: CAFPIQGALNYGYTF.

V usage is TRBV4-3 and J usage is TRBJ2-2, with 7 nucleotides matching TRBD2. This CDR3 region has 16 residues. Per the germline V gene, CDR1 is LGHNA and CDR2 is YSLEER. V gave up 1 base and J gave up 1 base; unmatched junction bases: 3. Here the CDR3 reads CASSQVAGVNTGELFF. The CDR3 DNA reads TGCGCCAGCAGCCAAGTTGCGGGGGTGAACACCGGGGAGCTGTTTTTT.

The chain is built from TRBV6-6 and TRBJ1-1; D call uncertain. Looked up from germline, CDR1 is MNHNY and CDR2 is SVGAGI (reference sequence). The germline V and J ends were trimmed by 8 bases and 6 bases, with 16 bases remaining between them. The CDR3 is 13 amino acids. CDR3 DNA sequence: TGTGCCAGCGGTGACCCTCGGGGAGCTGAAGCTTTCTTT. As protein: CASGDPRGAEAFF.